Shown below are 15 T cell receptor beta chains from a single sample sequenced in a study of radiation and T cells in renal cell carcinoma. This table comes from immunoSEQ multiplex PCR, and its TCRdb copy is limited to in-frame clones, with some not included. The data hold 150,000 or so clones, with around 89% observed a single time. Noted time point: baseline pretreatment blood. Treatment noted: 15 Gy SBRT to primary tumor, nephrectomy 4 weeks later. The sample here was blood, taken from a patient whose treatment included radiotherapy and nephrectomy. These receptors came from a woman in her 70s with renal cell carcinoma.

This chain uses TRBV5-4 with TRBJ2-7; D not resolved. The CDR3 length is 14 residues. The germline V and J ends were trimmed by 0 bases and 2 bases, with 9 bases remaining between them. Germline values: CDR1 SGHNT, CDR2 YYREEE (reference sequence). CDR3 sequence reads: CASSLDVATYEQYF. The CDR3 bases are TGTGCCAGCAGCTTGGACGTAGCCACCTACGAGCAGTACTTC.

This chain connects TRBV28 to TRBJ1-6; no reliable D call. Germline V gene sequence: CDR1 MDHEN, CDR2 SYDVKM. This CDR3 has 13 residues. V lost 9 bases to trimming and J lost 6 bases, with 12 bases between them. The CDR3 protein is CASGSVVNSPLHF. The CDR3 DNA is TGTGCCAGTGGGAGCGTTGTTAATTCACCCCTCCACTTT.

The chain joins TRBV6-6 to TRBJ1-2; 7 bases map to TRBD1. In germline, CDR1 is MNHNY, CDR2 SVGAGI (reference sequence). The J segment lost 7 bases and the V segment lost 5 bases, leaving 4 bases of the junction unmatched. The CDR3 is 12 amino acids. CDR3 in DNA: TGTGCCAGCAGTCCGGACAGGTTTGGCTACACCTTC. Its protein is CASSPDRFGYTF.

The rearrangement links TRBV9 to TRBJ2-2, with TRBD1 as a possible D gene (7 bases). Trimming shortened V by 0 bases and J by 6 bases, and 12 bases separated the two germline ends. The germline gives CDR1 SGDLS, CDR2 YYNGEE. This CDR3 spans 15 amino acids. DNA of the CDR3: TGTGCCAGCAGCGTAGAGGAGGGGGCGCCCGGGGAGCTGTTTTTT. Protein product: CASSVEEGAPGELFF.

CDR3 region: CASSQGTGTSGSYEQYF. The CDR3 nucleotides are TGCGCCAGCAGCCAGGGAACCGGGACTAGCGGATCCTACGAGCAGTACTTC. This rearrangement joins TRBV4-3 to TRBJ2-7; 11 bases align to TRBD2. The CDR3 totals 17 residues. The J segment lost 1 base and the V segment lost 3 bases, leaving 8 bases of the junction unmatched. Germline V gene lookup returns CDR1 LGHNA and CDR2 YSLEER.

As DNA, the CDR3 is TGTGCCAGCAGCTCGACAGGGAGATTAGATACGCAGTATTTT. Protein: CASSSTGRLDTQYF. The chain recombines TRBV13 with TRBJ2-3; 7 bases match TRBD1. The CDR3 consists of 14 residues. In germline, CDR1 is PRHDT, CDR2 FYEKMQ (reference sequence). V was pared by 4 bases and J by 5 bases, with 6 bases of the junction left unmatched.

The chain carries TRBV27 and TRBJ2-1; 10 nucleotides align to TRBD2. CDR3 length: 16 amino acids. In germline, CDR1 is MNHEY, CDR2 SMNVEV (reference sequence). Trimming cost V 7 bases and J 7 bases; bases outside gene matches: 13. The chain's CDR3 is CASNDLSGGASNEQFF. CDR3 nucleotide sequence: TGTGCCAGCAACGACCTGAGCGGGGGGGCCAGTAATGAGCAGTTCTTC.

The chain is built from TRBV9 and TRBJ2-5; D call uncertain. V was clipped by 0 bases and J by 5 bases, with 11 bases between them. CDR1 is SGDLS and CDR2 is YYNGEE in the germline V gene. The CDR3 spans 14 residues. The CDR3, as DNA: TGTGCCAGCAGCGTAGGCCTCTTAGAGGAGACCCAGTACTTC. The encoded protein is CASSVGLLEETQYF.

The rearrangement links TRBV5-4 to TRBJ2-5; D possibly uses TRBD1 or TRBD2 (5 bases each). This CDR3 comprises 19 residues. Trimming stripped 6 bases from V and 0 bases from J, with 27 bases between. CDR1 and CDR2 from the germline V gene are SGHNT and YYREEE (reference sequence). The CDR3 DNA reads TGTGCCAGCAAACGCTACCCCGGGACCGGGTCGTTGTACCAAGAGACCCAGTACTTC. As protein: CASKRYPGTGSLYQETQYF.

J is TRBJ2-3 and V is TRBV5-8, with 9 bases identical to TRBD2. The CDR3 has 13 amino acids. The germline V gene encodes CDR1 SGHTS and CDR2 YDEGEE. V lost 4 bases and J lost 5; bases outside the gene matches: 2. The CDR3 sequence is CASSGGGGDTQYF. The CDR3 nucleotides are TGTGCCAGCAGCGGCGGGGGGGGAGATACGCAGTATTTT.

The CDR3 coding sequence is TGTGCCAGCAGGAGTGGGGTACTTAGTGAAGCTTTCTTT. Translation: CASRSGVLSEAFF. The chain joins TRBV2 to TRBJ1-1; D not resolved. The CDR3 is 13 residues long. Germline lookup yields CDR1 SNHLY and CDR2 FYNNEI. The V end was cut by 6 bases, the J end by 7 bases, with 15 bases between.

The chain carries TRBV28 and TRBJ1-1, with 9 bases matching TRBD1. The CDR3 is 14 amino acids. Losses at the gene ends were 10 bases for V and 1 base for J; bases not matched to a gene: 7. In germline, CDR1 is MDHEN, CDR2 SYDVKM. DNA of the CDR3: TGTGCCACCACAGGGGGCGGAAAGAACACTGAAGCTTTCTTT. This gives the protein CATTGGGKNTEAFF.

This sequence joins TRBV5-6 and TRBJ2-7, with D perhaps matching TRBD1 (5 bases). Germline CDR1 SGHDT, CDR2 YYEEEE. CDR3 size: 13 residues. V was clipped by 0 bases and J by 4 bases, with 8 bases between them. CDR3 in DNA: TGTGCCAGCAGCTTGGACAGGACATACGAGCAGTACTTC. Translated: CASSLDRTYEQYF. Using reference TRBV5-6 and TRBJ2-7 for the parts outside the CDR3, the full variable domain is DAGVTQSPTHLIKTRGQQVTLRCSPKSGHDTVSWYQQALGQGPQFIFQYYEEEERQRGNFPDRFSGHQFPNYSSELNVNALLLGDSALYLCASSLDRTYEQYFGPGTRLTVT.

The chain has TRBV11-2 and TRBJ2-7; 11 bases map to TRBD2. V was clipped by 1 base and J by 4 bases; unmatched bases: 12. The CDR3 loop spans 18 amino acids. The germline CDR1 and CDR2 sequences are SGHAT and FQNNGV. CDR3 sequence: CASSLVARLAGLAYEQYF. The CDR3 DNA reads as TGTGCCAGCAGCTTAGTCGCTCGACTAGCGGGGCTAGCGTACGAGCAGTACTTC.

The chain uses TRBV28 and TRBJ2-5; no clear D gene. Germline V lookup: CDR1 MDHEN, CDR2 SYDVKM. The CDR3 is 13 residues long. The V and J ends lost 3 bases and 2 bases respectively, with 7 bases between them. DNA for the CDR3: TGTGCCAGCAGTTTGACCAGACAAGAGACCCAGTACTTC. This sequence encodes CASSLTRQETQYF.